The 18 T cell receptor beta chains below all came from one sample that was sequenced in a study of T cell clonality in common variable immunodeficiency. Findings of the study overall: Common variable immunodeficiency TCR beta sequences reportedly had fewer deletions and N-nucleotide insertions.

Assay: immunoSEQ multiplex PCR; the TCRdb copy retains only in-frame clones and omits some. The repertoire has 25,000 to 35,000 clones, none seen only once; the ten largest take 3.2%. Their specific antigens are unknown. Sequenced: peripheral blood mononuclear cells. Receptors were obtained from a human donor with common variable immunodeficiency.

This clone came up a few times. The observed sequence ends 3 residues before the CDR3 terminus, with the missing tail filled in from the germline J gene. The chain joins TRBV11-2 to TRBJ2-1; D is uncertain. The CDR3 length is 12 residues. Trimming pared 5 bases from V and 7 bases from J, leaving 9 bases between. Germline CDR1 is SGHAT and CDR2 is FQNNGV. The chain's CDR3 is CASSHSLNEQFF. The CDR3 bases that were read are TGTGCCAGCAGCCACTCCTTGAATGAG.

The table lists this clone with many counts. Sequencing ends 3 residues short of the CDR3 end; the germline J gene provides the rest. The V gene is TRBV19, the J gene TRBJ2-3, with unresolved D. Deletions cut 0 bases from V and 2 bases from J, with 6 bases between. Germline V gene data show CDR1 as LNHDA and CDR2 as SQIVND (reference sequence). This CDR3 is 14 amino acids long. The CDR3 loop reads CASSIEEVTDTQYF. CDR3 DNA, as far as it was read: TGTGCCAGTAGTATAGAAGAGGTCACAGATACG.

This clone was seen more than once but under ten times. The CDR3 reads CSVEGQHPPATNEKLFF. CDR3 DNA (partial): TGCAGCGTTGAGGGCCAGCATCCTCCAGCAACTAATGAAAAA. V is TRBV29-1 and J is TRBJ1-4; unclear D gene. From the germline J gene comes the end of the CDR3, since the read stops 3 residues before it. The germline gives CDR1 SQVTM, CDR2 ANQGSEA. The CDR3 runs 17 residues. Trimming removed 3 bases at V and 0 bases at J, with 17 bases between.

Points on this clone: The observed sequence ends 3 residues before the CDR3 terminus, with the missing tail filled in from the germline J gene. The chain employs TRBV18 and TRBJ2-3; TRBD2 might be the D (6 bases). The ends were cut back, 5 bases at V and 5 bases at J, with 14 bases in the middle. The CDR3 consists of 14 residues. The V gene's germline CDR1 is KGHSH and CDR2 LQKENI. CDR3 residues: CASSSGLAEDTQYF. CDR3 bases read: TGTGCCAGCTCATCGGGACTTGCAGAAGATACG.

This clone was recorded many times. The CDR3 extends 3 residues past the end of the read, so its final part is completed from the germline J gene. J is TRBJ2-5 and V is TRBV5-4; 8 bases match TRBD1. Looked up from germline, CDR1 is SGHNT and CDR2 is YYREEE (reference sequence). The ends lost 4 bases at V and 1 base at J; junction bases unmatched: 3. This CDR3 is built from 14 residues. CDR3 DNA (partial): TGTGCCAGCAGCGGGGGGACAGGCCAAGAGACC. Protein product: CASSGGTGQET. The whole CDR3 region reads CASSGGTGQETQYF.

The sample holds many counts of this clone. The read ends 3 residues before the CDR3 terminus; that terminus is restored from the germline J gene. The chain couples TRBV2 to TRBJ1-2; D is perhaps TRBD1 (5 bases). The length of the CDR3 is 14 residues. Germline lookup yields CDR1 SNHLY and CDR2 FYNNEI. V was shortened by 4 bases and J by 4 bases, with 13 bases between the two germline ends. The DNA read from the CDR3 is TGTGCCAGCAGTGGTGACAGCACATTCTATGGC. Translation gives CASSGDSTFYG. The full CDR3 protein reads CASSGDSTFYGYTF.

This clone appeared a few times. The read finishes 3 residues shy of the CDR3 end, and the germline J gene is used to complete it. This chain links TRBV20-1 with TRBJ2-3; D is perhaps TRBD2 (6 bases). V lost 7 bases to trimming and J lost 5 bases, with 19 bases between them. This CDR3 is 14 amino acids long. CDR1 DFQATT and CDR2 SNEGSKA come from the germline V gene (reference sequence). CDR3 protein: CSVRLEGRGDTQYF. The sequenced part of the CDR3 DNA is TGCAGTGTACGACTTGAGGGGCGGGGAGATACG.

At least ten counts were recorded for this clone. CDR3 residues: CASSVVAGGTYEQYF. Partial CDR3 DNA: TGCGCCAGCAGCGTAGTAGCGGGAGGGACGTACGAG. This chain uses TRBV5-1 with TRBJ2-7; 11 bases fit TRBD2. Coverage ceases 3 residues before the CDR3 finishes, and the germline J gene fills in the end. Germline V gene lookup returns CDR1 SGHRS and CDR2 YFSETQ. This CDR3 has 15 residues. Trimming removed 4 bases from V and 4 bases from J; junction bases left unmatched: 7.

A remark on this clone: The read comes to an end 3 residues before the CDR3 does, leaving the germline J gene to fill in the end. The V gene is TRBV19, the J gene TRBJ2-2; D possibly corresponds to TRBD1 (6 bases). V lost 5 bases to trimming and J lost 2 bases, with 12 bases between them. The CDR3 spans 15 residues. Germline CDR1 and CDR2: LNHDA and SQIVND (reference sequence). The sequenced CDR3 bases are TGTGCCAGTAGTGTCCGGGACACTAACACCGGGGAG. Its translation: CASSVRDTNTGE. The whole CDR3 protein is CASSVRDTNTGELFF.

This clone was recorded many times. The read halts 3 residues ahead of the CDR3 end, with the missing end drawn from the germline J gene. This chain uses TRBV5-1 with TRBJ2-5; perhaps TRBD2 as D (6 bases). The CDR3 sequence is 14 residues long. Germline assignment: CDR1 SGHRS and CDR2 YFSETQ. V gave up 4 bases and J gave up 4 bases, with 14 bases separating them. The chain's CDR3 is CASSLISGAETQYF. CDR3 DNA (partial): TGCGCCAGCAGCCTTATTAGCGGAGCAGAGACC.

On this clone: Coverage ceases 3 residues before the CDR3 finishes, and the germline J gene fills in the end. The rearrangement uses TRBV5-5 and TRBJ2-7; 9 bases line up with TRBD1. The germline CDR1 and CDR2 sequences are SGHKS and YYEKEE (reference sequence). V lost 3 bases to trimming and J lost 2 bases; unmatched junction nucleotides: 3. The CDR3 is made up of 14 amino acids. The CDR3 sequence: CASSWDRATYEQYF. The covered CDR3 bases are TGTGCCAGCAGCTGGGACAGGGCTACCTACGAG.

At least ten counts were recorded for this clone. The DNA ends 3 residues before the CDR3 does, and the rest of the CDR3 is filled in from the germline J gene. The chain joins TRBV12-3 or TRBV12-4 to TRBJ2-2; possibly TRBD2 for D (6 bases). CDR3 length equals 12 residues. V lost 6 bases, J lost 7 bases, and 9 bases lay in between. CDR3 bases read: TGTGCCAGCAGGAAGCGGGTCGGGGAG. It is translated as CASRKRVGE. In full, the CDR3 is CASRKRVGELFF.

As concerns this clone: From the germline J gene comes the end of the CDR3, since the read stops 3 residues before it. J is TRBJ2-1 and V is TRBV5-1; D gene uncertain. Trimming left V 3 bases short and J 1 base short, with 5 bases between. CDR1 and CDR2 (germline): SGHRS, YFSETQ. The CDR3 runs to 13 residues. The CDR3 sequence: CASSYSSYNEQFF. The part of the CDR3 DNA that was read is TGCGCCAGCAGCTATTCGTCCTACAATGAG.

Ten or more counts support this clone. This chain's CDR3 is CASSGSGPYEQYF. The covered CDR3 bases are TGTGCCAGCAGTGGTAGCGGGCCCTACGAG. The genes are TRBV6-1 and TRBJ2-7; the match to TRBD2 covers 7 bases. The read gets to within 3 residues of the CDR3 end, and the germline J gene fills in the rest. Unmatched junction bases numbered 2, after V lost 4 bases and J lost 2 bases. Germline values: CDR1 MNHNS, CDR2 SASEGT. This CDR3 has 13 amino acids.

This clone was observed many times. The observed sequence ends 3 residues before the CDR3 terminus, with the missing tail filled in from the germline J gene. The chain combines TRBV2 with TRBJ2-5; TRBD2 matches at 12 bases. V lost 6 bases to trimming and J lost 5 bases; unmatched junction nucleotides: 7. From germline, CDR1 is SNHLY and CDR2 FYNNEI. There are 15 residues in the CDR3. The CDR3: CASRLRLAGDETQYF. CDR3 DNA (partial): TGTGCCAGCAGGTTGAGACTAGCGGGAGACGAGACC.

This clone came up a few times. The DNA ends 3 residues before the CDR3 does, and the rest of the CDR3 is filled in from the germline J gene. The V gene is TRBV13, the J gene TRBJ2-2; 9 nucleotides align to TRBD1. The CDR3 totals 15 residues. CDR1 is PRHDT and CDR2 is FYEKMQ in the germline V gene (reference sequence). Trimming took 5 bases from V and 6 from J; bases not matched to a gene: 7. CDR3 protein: CASSPGQGMSGELFF. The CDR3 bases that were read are TGTGCCAGCAGCCCCGGACAGGGGATGTCCGGGGAG.

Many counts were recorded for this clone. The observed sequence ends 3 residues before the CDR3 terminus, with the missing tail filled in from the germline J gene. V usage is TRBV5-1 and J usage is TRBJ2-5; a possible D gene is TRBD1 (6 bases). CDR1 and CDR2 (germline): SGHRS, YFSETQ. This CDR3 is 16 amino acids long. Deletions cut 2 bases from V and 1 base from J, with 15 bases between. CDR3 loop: CASSFGGQRVQETQYF. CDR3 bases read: TGCGCCAGCAGCTTTGGAGGACAGAGAGTCCAAGAGACC.

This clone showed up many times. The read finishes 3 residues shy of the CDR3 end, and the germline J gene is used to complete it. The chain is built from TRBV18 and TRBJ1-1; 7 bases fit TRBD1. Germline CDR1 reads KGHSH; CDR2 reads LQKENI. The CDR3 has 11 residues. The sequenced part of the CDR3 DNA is TGTGCCAGCTCCCGACAGGGAAAA. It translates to CASSRQGK. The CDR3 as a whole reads CASSRQGKAFF.